A single count supports the clone carrying this T cell receptor beta chain. This sample was taken from a study of blood T cell repertoires in COVID-19. Study context: COVID-19 samples, acute and convalescent, were from the United States, Italy and Spain. T cells, B-cell-depleted T cells, or PBMCs provided the cDNA or gDNA that served as material.

Participant reports of clinical history set cohort assignment. Cohort 3 recovered donors had two negative PCRs, clearance, or symptom resolution. CDR1 is ENHRY and CDR2 is SYGVKD in the germline V gene. V was clipped by 8 bases and J by 7 bases; unmatched bases: 7. The CDR3 spans 13 residues. Method: immunoSEQ multiplex PCR; TCRdb's copy keeps in-frame clones and lacks some. The sample lists about 380,000 clones, roughly nine tenths occurring once. Sequenced sample: PBMCs or T cells enriched from blood (not recorded which). The chain couples TRBV10-3 to TRBJ2-1, with TRBD1 matching over 8 bases. This receptor was obtained from a woman aged 30 to 39 who had recovered from COVID-19. CDR3 DNA sequence: TGTGCCATCCGACAGGGGTACGGGAATGAGCAGTTCTTC. Its protein product is CAIRQGYGNEQFF.